This T cell receptor (beta chain) emerged from a study of neurological immune-mediated disorders. TCRdb called the 5' RACE reads again in MiXCR, with one record for every CDR3 protein. Of about 25,000 distinct CDR3 sequences detected, 2.5% to 4% appear once; the ten largest clones hold 7%. Germline assignment: CDR1 SGHRS and CDR2 YFSETQ. J gave up 5 bases and V 1 base, and 13 bases lay outside the gene matches. The CDR3 contains 18 residues. Input material: PBMCs. The receptor's source is a woman aged 25 to 39 with multiple sclerosis. The chain recombines TRBV5-1 with TRBJ2-2, with 8 bases that match TRBD2. This CDR3 reads CASSLNSAGVFGTGELFF. The CDR3, as DNA: TGCGCCAGCAGCTTGAATTCAGCGGGAGTTTTCGGAACCGGGGAGCTGTTTTTT.